This T cell receptor beta chain was captured by sequencing in a study of OX40 agonist ivuxolimab in advanced cancers. The study sampled blood at baseline, cycle 4 day 1, and cycle 7 day 1. Here immunoSEQ multiplex PCR was the method, and the copy in TCRdb shows in-frame clones only, minus some. The table lists tens of thousands of clones, about 90% of them singletons. Germline V gene data show CDR1 as SGHAT and CDR2 as FQNNGV. V lost 2 bases and J lost 2; bases outside the gene matches: 3. The CDR3 has 14 amino acids. The gene calls are TRBV11-2 and TRBJ2-7; 7 bases align to TRBD1. This clonotype originated in an adult with an advanced solid tumor such as melanoma, head and neck, liver or kidney cancer. The sample here was CD4+ or CD8+ T cells sorted from blood, taken in a trial of the OX40 agonist ivuxolimab. The CDR3 here is CASSLSGGTYEQYF. Here the CDR3 DNA reads TGTGCCAGCAGCTTATCAGGGGGTACCTACGAGCAGTACTTC.